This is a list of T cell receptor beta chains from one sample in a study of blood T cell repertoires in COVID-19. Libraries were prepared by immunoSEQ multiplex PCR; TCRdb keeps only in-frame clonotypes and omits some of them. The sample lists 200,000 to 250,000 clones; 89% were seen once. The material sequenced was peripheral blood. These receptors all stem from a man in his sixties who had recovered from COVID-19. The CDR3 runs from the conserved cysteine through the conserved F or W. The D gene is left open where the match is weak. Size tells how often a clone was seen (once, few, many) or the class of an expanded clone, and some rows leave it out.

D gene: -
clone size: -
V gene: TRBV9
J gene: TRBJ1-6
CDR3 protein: CASSKGLGATGSPLHF
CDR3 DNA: TGTGCCAGCAGCAAAGGGCTGGGGGCGACGGGATCACCCCTCCACTTT

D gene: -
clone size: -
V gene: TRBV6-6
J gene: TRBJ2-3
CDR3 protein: CASRAGSGTDTQYF
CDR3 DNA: TGTGCCAGCAGGGCGGGAAGCGGGACAGATACGCAGTATTTT

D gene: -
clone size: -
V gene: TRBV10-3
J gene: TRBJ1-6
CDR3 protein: CAIRDSNNSPLHF
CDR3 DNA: TGTGCCATCAGAGACAGTAATAATTCACCCCTCCACTTT

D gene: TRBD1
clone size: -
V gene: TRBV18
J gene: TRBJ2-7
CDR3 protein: CASSSRDSAYEQYF
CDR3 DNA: TGTGCCAGCTCATCCCGGGACAGCGCCTACGAGCAGTACTTC

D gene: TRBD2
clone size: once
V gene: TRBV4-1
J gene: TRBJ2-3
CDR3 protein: CASSQDPLFSSGRSTDTQYF
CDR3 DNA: TGCGCCAGCAGCCAAGATCCCCTCTTCAGTAGCGGGAGGAGCACAGATACGCAGTATTTT

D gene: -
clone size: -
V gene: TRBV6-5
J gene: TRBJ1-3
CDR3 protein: CASSYFRGSGNTIYF
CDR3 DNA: TGTGCCAGCAGTTACTTCAGAGGCTCTGGAAACACCATATATTTT

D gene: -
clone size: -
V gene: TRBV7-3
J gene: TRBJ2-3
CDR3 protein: CASSLTYGSTDTQYF
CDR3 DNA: TGTGCCAGCAGCTTAACGTACGGTAGCACAGATACGCAGTATTTT

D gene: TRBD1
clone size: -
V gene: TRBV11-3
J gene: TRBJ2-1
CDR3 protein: CASSFQGASNNEQFF
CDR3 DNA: TGTGCCAGCAGCTTCCAGGGGGCAAGCAACAATGAGCAGTTCTTC

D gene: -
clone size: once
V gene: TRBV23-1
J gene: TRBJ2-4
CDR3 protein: CASSQLVTAKNIQYF
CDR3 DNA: TGCGCCAGCAGTCAACTAGTAACGGCCAAAAACATTCAGTACTTC

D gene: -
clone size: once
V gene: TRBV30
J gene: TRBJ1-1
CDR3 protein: CAWSTTRPGTEAFF
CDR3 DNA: TGTGCCTGGAGTACCACCCGCCCCGGGACTGAAGCTTTCTTT

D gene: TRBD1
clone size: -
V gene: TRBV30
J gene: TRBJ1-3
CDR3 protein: CAWSSSGTALSGNTIYF
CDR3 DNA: TGTGCCTGGAGTTCTTCCGGGACAGCTCTCTCTGGAAACACCATATATTTT

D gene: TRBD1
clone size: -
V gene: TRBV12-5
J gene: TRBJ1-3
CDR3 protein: CASALEGRGAGNTIYF
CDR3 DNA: TGTGCTAGTGCCTTGGAAGGCAGGGGGGCTGGAAACACCATATATTTT

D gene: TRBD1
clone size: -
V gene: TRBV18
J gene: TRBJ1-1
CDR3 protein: CASSPTGVWTEAFF
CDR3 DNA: TGTGCCAGCTCACCGACAGGGGTTTGGACTGAAGCTTTCTTT

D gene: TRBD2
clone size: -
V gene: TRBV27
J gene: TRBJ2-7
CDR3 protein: CASGLAASYEQYF
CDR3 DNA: TGTGCCAGTGGACTAGCGGCATCCTACGAGCAGTACTTC